A single T cell receptor (beta chain) is shown here with its context. Its antigen is not yet known. One base away there is no much larger clone; base qualities are not given. Taken from cysteine to phenylalanine, the CDR3 has 13 residues. Solely the CDR3 DNA is kept, with 39 bases framed from the first base. CDR1 and CDR2 were assigned from the germline V gene (reference sequence) as MNHEY and SMNVEV. V was cut back by 5 bases and J by 8 bases, leaving a gap of 15 bases between them. TCRbeta CDR3 regions were amplified from genomic DNA by means of the immunoSEQ Assay, a bias-controlled multiplex PCR. The paper's data handling went like this. The number of nucleated cells in each sample was estimated from the amplification of reference gene primers within the assay. To quantify the absolute abundance of each unique TCRbeta CDR3 rearrangement, sequence reads were collapsed and filtered. For each sample, productive Simpson clonality was calculated as the square root of Simpson's diversity index across productive rearrangements. Entries here come from immuneACCESS through TCRdb and include only in-frame sequences with V and J called. Some clones fail to appear in such tables; in the studies checked, an unresolved V gene covers under half of the shortfall, and the cause of the remainder is unknown. V, J and clone size are those of that table, while D and trimming were read from the DNA. The sample profile shows 190,000 or so clones; nearly 90% of them were found once. The ten largest clones capture roughly 0.6% of the sample.

This entry comes from a study of blood T cell repertoires in COVID-19 (TCRdb year 2020). At the level of the whole study: Samples from collaborators originated in the United States, Italy and Spain and spanned both the acute and convalescent phases of COVID-19. Samples came from the ongoing ImmuneRACE study (first 160 participants) plus 1,254 subjects from 6 global collaborators. Nearly every sample came with metadata listing a de-identified subject ID, COVID-19 status, age in years and sex. Deeply sampled blood TCRbeta repertoires from subjects exposed to, actively infected with, or recovered from COVID-19 were included in the dataset. A freely available public database, intended as a resource for researchers studying the immune response to SARS-CoV-2, is where the repertoires were released. The material from the prospective study consisted of cDNA or gDNA derived from T cells, B-cell-depleted T cells, or PBMCs. Where available, HLA class I and class II types were obtained from metadata supplied by the sample provider rather than from assay-based typing. What the research found in general, with its limitations: The amount of clinical and demographic metadata varied by source and participant and was provided uncurated.

The collaborating institutions used their own protocols to collect whole blood in K2EDTA tubes. For TCRbeta analysis, collaborators shipped samples as frozen whole blood, isolated PBMCs, or DNA extracted from either of those sample types. The sequence links TRBV27 to TRBJ1-2, with the identity of the D gene unclear. Sequenced input: peripheral blood. This TCR came from a man aged 50 to 60 with acute or convalescent COVID-19. The CDR3 here reads CASSPGLSKGYTF. The nucleotides read TGTGCCAGCAGTCCCGGACTGAGTAAAGGCTACACCTTC.